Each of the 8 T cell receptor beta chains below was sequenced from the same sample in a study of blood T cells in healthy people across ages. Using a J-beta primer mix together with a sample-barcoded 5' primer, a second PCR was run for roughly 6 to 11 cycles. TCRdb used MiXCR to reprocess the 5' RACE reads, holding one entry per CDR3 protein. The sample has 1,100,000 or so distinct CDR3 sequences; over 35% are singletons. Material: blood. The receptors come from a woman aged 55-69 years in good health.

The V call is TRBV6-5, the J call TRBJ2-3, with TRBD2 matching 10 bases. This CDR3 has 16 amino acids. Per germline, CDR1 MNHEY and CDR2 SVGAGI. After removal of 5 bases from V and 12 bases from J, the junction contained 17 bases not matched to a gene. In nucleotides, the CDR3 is TGTGCCAGCAGTCCCCTGTGGAGCGGGAGGGCCCCGGCCCAGTATTTT. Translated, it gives CASSPLWSGRAPAQYF.

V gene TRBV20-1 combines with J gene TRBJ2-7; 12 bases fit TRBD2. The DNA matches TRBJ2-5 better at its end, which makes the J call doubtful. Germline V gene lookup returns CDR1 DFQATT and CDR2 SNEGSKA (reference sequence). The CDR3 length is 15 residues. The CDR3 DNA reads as TGCAGTGCTGACAGCAGACTAGCGGGAGTGGAGACCCAGTACTTC. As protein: CSADSRLAGVETQYF.

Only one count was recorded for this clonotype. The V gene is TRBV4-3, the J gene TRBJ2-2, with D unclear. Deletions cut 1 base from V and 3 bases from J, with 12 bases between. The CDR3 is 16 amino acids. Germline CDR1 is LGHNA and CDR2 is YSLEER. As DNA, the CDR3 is TGCGCCAGCAGCCAAGCAATCCGGGTAGACACCGGGGAGCTGTTTTTT. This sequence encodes CASSQAIRVDTGELFF.

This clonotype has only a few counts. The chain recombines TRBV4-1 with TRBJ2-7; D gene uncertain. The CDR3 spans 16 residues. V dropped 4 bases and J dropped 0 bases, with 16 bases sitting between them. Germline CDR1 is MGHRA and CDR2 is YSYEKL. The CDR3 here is CASSPGRILSSYEQYF. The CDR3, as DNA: TGCGCCAGCAGCCCCGGACGTATACTAAGCTCCTACGAGCAGTACTTC.

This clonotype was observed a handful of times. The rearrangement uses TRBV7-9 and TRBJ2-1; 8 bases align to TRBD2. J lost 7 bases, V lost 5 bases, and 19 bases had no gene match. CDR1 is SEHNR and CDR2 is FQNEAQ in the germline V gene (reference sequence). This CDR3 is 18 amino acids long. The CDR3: CASSTPRRGSGGINEQFF. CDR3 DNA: TGTGCCAGCAGCACACCCAGGCGCGGGAGCGGGGGAATAAATGAGCAGTTCTTC.

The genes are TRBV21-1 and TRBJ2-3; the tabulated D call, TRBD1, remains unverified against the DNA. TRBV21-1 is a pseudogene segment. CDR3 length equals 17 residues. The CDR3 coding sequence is TGTGCCAGCAGTTCGGGGGGGGACAATCCTAGCACAGATACGCAGTATTTT. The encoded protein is CASSSGGDNPSTDTQYF.

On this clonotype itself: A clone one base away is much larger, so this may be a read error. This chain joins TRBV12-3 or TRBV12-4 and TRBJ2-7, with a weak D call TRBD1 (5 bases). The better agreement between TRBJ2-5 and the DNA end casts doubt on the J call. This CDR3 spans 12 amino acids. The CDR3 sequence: CASSQLRGTQYF. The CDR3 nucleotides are TGTGCCAGCAGCCAACTAAGGGGGACCCAGTACTTC.

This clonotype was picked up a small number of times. CDR3 sequence: CSAQFPSAPQHF. Written as DNA, the CDR3 is TGCAGTGCTCAATTTCCCTCAGCGCCCCAGCATTTT. This chain links TRBV20-1 with TRBJ1-5; D not resolved. The CDR3 runs 12 residues. V dropped 5 bases and J dropped 9 bases, with 14 bases sitting between them. In germline, CDR1 is DFQATT, CDR2 SNEGSKA (reference sequence).